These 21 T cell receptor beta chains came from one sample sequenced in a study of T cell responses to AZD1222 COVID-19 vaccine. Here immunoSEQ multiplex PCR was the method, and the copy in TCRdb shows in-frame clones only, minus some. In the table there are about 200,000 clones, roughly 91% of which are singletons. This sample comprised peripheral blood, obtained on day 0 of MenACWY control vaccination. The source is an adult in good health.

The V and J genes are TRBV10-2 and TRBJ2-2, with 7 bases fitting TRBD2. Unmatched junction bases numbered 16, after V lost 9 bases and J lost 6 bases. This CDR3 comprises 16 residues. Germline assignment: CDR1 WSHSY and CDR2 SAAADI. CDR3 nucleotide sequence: TGCGCCAGAGCCGGGGAGGGACTCCTTTCCCCCGGGGAGCTGTTTTTT. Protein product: CARAGEGLLSPGELFF.

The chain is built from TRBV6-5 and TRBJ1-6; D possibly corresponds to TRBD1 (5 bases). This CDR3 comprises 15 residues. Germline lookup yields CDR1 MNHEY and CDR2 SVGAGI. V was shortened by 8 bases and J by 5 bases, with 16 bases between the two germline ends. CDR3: CASWAGGSNNSPLHF. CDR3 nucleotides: TGTGCCAGCTGGGCCGGGGGGAGCAATAATTCACCCCTCCACTTT.

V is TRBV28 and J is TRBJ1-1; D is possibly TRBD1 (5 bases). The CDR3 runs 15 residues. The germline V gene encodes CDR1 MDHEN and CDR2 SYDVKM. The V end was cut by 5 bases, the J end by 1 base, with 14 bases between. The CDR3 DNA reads TGTGCCAGCAGTCGTGTCGTCACAGGGAACACTGAAGCTTTCTTT. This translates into CASSRVVTGNTEAFF.

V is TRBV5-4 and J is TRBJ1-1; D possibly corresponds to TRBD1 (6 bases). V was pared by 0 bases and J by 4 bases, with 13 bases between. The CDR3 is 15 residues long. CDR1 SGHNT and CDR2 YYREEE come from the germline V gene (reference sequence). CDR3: CASSLAGVYGTEAFF. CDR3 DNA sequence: TGTGCCAGCAGCTTGGCAGGGGTTTATGGCACTGAAGCTTTCTTT.

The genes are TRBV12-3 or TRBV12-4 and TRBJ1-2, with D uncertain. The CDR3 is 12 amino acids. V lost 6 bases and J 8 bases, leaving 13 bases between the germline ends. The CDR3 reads CASSPNLGGYTF. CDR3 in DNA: TGTGCCAGCAGCCCCAACTTGGGGGGCTACACCTTC.

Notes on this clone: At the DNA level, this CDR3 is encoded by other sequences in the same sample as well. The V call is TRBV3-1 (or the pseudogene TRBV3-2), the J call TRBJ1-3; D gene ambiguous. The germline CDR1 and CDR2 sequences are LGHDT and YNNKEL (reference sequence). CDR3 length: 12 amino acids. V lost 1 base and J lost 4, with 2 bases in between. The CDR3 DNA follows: TGTGCCAGCAGCCAAGCCGGAAACACCATATATTTT. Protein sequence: CASSQAGNTIYF.

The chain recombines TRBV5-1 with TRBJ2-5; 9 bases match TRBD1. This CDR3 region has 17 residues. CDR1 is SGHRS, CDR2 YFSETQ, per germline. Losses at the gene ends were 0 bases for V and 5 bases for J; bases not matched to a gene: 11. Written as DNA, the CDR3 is TGCGCCAGCAGCTTGGGTTTCATCGGGACAGGGATCGAGACCCAGTACTTC. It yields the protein CASSLGFIGTGIETQYF. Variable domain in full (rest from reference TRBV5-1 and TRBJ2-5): KAGVTQTPRYLIKTRGQQVTLSCSPISGHRSVSWYQQTPGQGLQFLFEYFSETQRNKGNFPGRFSGRQFSNSRSEMNVSTLELGDSALYLCASSLGFIGTGIETQYFGPGTRLLVL.

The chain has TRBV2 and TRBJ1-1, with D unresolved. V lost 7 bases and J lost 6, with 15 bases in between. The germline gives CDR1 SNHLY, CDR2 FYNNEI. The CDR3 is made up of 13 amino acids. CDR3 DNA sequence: TGTGCCAGCACCCCCGGGGTCGTCGCTGAAGCTTTCTTT. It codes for CASTPGVVAEAFF. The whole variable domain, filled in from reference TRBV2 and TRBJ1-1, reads EPEVTQTPSHQVTQMGQEVILRCVPISNHLYFYWYRQILGQKVEFLVSFYNNEISEKSEIFDDQFSVERPDGSNFTLKIRSTKLEDSAMYFCASTPGVVAEAFFGQGTRLTVV.

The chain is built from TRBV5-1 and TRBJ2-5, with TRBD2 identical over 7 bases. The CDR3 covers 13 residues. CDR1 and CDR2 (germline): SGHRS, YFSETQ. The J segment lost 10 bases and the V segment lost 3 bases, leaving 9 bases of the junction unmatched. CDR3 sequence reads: CASSSRTGGDQYF. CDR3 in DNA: TGCGCCAGCAGCTCCCGGACTGGGGGGGACCAGTACTTC. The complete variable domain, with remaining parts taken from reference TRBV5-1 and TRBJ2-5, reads KAGVTQTPRYLIKTRGQQVTLSCSPISGHRSVSWYQQTPGQGLQFLFEYFSETQRNKGNFPGRFSGRQFSNSRSEMNVSTLELGDSALYLCASSSRTGGDQYFGPGTRLLVL.

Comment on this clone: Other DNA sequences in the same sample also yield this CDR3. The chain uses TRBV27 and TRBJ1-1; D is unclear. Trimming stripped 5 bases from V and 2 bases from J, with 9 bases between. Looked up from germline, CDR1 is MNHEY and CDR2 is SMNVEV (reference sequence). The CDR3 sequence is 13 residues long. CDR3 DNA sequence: TGTGCCAGCAGTCCCCAAATAAACACTGAAGCTTTCTTT. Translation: CASSPQINTEAFF.

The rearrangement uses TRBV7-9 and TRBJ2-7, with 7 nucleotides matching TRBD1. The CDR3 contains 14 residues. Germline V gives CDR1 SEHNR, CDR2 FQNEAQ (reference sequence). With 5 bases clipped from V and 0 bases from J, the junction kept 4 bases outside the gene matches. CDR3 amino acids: CASSLTGISYEQYF. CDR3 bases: TGTGCCAGCAGCCTGACAGGGATCTCCTACGAGCAGTACTTC. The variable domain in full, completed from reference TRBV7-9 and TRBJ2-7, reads DTGVSQNPRHKITKRGQNVTFRCDPISEHNRLYWYRQTLGQGPEFLTYFQNEAQLEKSRLLSDRFSAERPKGSFSTLEIQRTEQGDSAMYLCASSLTGISYEQYFGPGTRLTVT.

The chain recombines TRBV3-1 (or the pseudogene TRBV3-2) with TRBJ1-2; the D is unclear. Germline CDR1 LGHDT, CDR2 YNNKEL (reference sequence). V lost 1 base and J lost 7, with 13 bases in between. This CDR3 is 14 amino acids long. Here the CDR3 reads CASSQGLRRSGYTF. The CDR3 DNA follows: TGTGCCAGCAGCCAAGGACTGAGGCGGAGTGGCTACACCTTC.

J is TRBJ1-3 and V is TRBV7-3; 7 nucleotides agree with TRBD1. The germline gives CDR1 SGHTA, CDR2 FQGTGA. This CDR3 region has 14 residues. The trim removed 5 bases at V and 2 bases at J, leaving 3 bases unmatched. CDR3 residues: CASSPGTAGNTIYF. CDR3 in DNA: TGTGCCAGCAGCCCTGGGACAGCTGGAAACACCATATATTTT.

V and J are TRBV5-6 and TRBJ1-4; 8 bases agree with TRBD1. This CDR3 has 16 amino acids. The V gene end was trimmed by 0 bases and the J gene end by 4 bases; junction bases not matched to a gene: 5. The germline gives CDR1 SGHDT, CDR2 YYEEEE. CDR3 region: CASSLVGTGINEKLFF. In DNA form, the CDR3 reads TGTGCCAGCAGCTTGGTTGGGACAGGTATTAATGAAAAACTGTTTTTT.

CDR3 DNA: TGTGCCAGCAGTTTTCGGGCCAAGGGGGGGCGACGGAGAACTGAAGCTTTCTTT. Its translation: CASSFRAKGGRRRTEAFF. The V gene is TRBV28, the J gene TRBJ1-1; D perhaps matches TRBD1 (6 bases). V was cut by 3 bases and J by 5 bases, with 25 bases left in between. Germline V gene sequence: CDR1 MDHEN, CDR2 SYDVKM. CDR3 length: 18 amino acids.

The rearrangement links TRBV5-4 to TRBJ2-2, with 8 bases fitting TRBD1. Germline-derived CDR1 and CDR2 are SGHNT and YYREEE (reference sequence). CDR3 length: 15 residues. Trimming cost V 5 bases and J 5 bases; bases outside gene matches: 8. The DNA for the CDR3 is TGTGCCAGCAGACCGGACAGGGAGGTAACCGGGGAGCTGTTTTTT. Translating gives CASRPDREVTGELFF. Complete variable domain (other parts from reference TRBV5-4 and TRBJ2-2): ETGVTQSPTHLIKTRGQQVTLRCSSQSGHNTVSWYQQALGQGPQFIFQYYREEENGRGNFPPRFSGLQFPNYSSELNVNALELDDSALYLCASRPDREVTGELFFGEGSRLTVL.

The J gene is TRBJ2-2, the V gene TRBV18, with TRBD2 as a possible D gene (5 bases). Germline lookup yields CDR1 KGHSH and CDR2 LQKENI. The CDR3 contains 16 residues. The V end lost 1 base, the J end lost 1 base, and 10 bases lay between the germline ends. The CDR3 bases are TGTGCCAGCTCACCACTGGACTTACTGAACACCGGGGAGCTGTTTTTT. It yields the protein CASSPLDLLNTGELFF.

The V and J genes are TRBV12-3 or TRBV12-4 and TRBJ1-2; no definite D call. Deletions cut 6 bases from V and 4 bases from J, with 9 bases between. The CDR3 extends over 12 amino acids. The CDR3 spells CASSLDGYGYTF. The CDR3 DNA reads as TGTGCCAGCAGCCTGGACGGCTATGGCTACACCTTC.

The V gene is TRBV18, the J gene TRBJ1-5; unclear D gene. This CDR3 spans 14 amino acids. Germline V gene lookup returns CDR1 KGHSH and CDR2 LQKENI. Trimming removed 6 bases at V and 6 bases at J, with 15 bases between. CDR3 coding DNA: TGTGCCAGCTCCCCGGGCCGGGGAGGTCAGCCCCAGCATTTT. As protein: CASSPGRGGQPQHF.

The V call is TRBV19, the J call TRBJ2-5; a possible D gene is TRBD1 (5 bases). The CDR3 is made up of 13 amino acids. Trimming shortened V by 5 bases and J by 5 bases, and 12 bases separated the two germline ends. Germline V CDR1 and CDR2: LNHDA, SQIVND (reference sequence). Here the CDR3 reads CASSVVWGETQYF. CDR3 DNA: TGTGCCAGTAGTGTTGTGTGGGGCGAGACCCAGTACTTC.

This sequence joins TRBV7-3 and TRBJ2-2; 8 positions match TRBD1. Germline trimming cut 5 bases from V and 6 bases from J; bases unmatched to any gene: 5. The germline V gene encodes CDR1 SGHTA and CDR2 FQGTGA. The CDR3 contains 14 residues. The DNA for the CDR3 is TGTGCCAGCAGCGATTCAGGGGGCCCCGGGGAGCTGTTTTTT. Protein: CASSDSGGPGELFF.